These T cell receptor beta chains were read from a single sample in a study of a mutant IDH1 vaccine in newly diagnosed glioma. What these receptors recognize is not known. Clones were sequenced by immunoSEQ multiplex PCR, and TCRdb holds only the in-frame ones, with some missing. The top ten clones hold approximately 4.7% of a sample with tens of thousands of clones, 80% to 85% of them seen once. The sequencing used PBMCs, collected from a glioma patient whose treatment included an IDH1 peptide vaccine. Source of these receptors: a woman aged 40 to 50 with glioma. Some clones in this sample may be carry-over from other donors' samples. The CDR3 runs from the conserved cysteine through the conserved F or W. Fields, in order: D gene, CDR3 length, J gene, clone size, V gene, CDR3 protein, CDR3 DNA. A D gene is named only where the DNA matches it firmly. Size is omitted from some rows. Given values are once, few, many or a class for expanded clones.

>.|9|TRBJ2-1|.|TRBV7-9
CASSNEQFF
TGTGCCAGCAGCAATGAGCAGTTCTTC
>TRBD1|15|TRBJ2-5|.|TRBV25-1
CASSDQTGGRETQYF
TGTGCCAGCAGTGACCAAACAGGGGGCAGGGAGACCCAGTACTTC
>.|13|TRBJ2-7|.|TRBV5-1
CASSGGEMYEQYF
TGCGCCAGCAGTGGTGGGGAAATGTACGAGCAGTACTTC
>.|14|TRBJ2-1|once|TRBV9
CASTPDPSYNEQFF
TGTGCCAGCACGCCGGATCCCTCCTACAATGAGCAGTTCTTC
>.|14|TRBJ1-5|.|TRBV28
CASVRGSHNQPQHF
TGTGCCAGCGTAAGAGGGTCCCACAATCAGCCCCAGCATTTT
>.|15|TRBJ2-5|.|TRBV7-2
CASSFGGPDGETQYF
TGTGCCAGCAGCTTTGGGGGGCCTGATGGGGAGACCCAGTACTTC
>.|15|TRBJ1-1|few|TRBV19
CASRAPQGLLTEAFF
TGTGCCAGTAGAGCTCCTCAGGGTCTGCTCACTGAAGCTTTCTTT
>.|12|TRBJ1-4|.|TRBV7-9
CASSLVGRKLFF
TGTGCCAGCAGCTTAGTAGGGAGAAAACTGTTTTTT
>TRBD2|20|TRBJ2-3|.|TRBV5-1
CASSLGYEREYSRLSDTQYF
TGCGCCAGCAGCTTGGGATACGAGCGGGAGTACTCACGGTTGTCAGATACGCAGTATTTT
>.|12|TRBJ2-3|.|TRBV27
CASSPTGDTQYF
TGTGCCAGCAGCCCCACGGGGGATACGCAGTATTTT
>.|11|TRBJ2-7|.|TRBV29-1
CSVTTGYEQYF
TGCAGCGTAACAACAGGGTACGAGCAGTACTTC
>.|16|TRBJ2-3|.|TRBV9
CASSPGQTPSTDTQYF
TGTGCCAGCAGCCCCGGACAGACTCCTAGCACAGATACGCAGTATTTT
>.|11|TRBJ1-6|once|TRBV18
CASSQGYGLHF
TGTGCCAGCTCACAGGGGTACGGCCTCCACTTT
>.|15|TRBJ2-7|.|TRBV7-2
CASSLGGRALYEQYF
TGTGCCAGCAGCTTAGGAGGCAGGGCACTCTACGAGCAGTACTTC
>.|13|TRBJ1-2|.|TRBV28
CASSLLWGGGYTF
TGTGCCAGCAGTTTATTGTGGGGAGGGGGCTACACCTTC
>.|18|TRBJ2-1|.|TRBV4-2
CASSQEWVSGRTYNEQFF
TGTGCCAGCAGCCAAGAATGGGTTTCGGGGCGGACCTACAATGAGCAGTTCTTC
>.|14|TRBJ2-3|.|TRBV7-8
CASSPPGVTDTQYF
TGTGCCAGCAGCCCACCGGGAGTAACAGATACGCAGTATTTT
>TRBD1|13|TRBJ2-7|once|TRBV25-1
CATADRFNYEQYF
TGTGCCACCGCGGACAGGTTCAACTACGAGCAGTACTTC
>.|13|TRBJ2-3|.|TRBV4-3
CASSRWLTDTQYF
TGCGCCAGCAGTCGGTGGCTCACAGATACGCAGTATTTT
>.|11|TRBJ1-2|.|TRBV29-1
CSLRGEEGYTF
TGCAGCCTCCGGGGGGAAGAAGGCTACACCTTC
>TRBD1|17|TRBJ2-7|.|TRBV28
CASSSPGQGPSSYEQYF
TGTGCCAGCAGTTCCCCGGGACAGGGCCCGAGCTCCTACGAGCAGTACTTC
>.|13|TRBJ2-1|.|TRBV29-1
CSVGQGTVNEQFF
TGCAGCGTTGGTCAGGGGACGGTAAATGAGCAGTTCTTC
>.|13|TRBJ2-2|.|TRBV2
CASSGLGPGELFF
TGTGCCAGCAGTGGGCTTGGCCCCGGGGAGCTGTTTTTT
>.|12|TRBJ2-3|.|TRBV5-1
CASPDGSQTQYF
TGCGCCAGCCCCGACGGGAGTCAGACGCAGTATTTT
>TRBD1|14|TRBJ1-2|.|TRBV27
CASRRQGADYGYTF
TGTGCCAGCAGGAGACAGGGGGCGGACTATGGCTACACCTTC
>TRBD1|18|TRBJ1-3|.|TRBV10-3
CAISGGLLHRGSGNTIYF
TGTGCCATCAGTGGGGGGCTCCTCCACAGGGGAAGCGGAAACACCATATATTTT
>.|15|TRBJ1-1|few|TRBV25-1
CASRTLGPGETEAFF
TGTGCCAGCAGAACTTTGGGGCCTGGGGAAACTGAAGCTTTCTTT
>.|13|TRBJ2-1|.|TRBV19
CASTSGTYNEQFF
TGTGCCAGTACCTCTGGGACCTACAATGAGCAGTTCTTC
>.|17|TRBJ2-3|once|TRBV7-9
CASSSKQGFPRGDTQYF
TGTGCCAGCAGCTCCAAACAGGGTTTTCCCCGAGGAGATACGCAGTATTTT
>.|14|TRBJ2-7|.|TRBV6-1
CASSERHYTYEQYF
TGTGCCAGCAGTGAAAGGCACTACACCTACGAGCAGTACTTC
>.|12|TRBJ2-7|.|TRBV5-4
CASSFPGYEQYF
TGTGCCAGCAGCTTCCCGGGCTACGAGCAGTACTTC
>TRBD2|15|TRBJ2-3|.|TRBV9
CASSVGTSGTDTQYF
TGTGCCAGCAGCGTAGGGACTAGCGGCACAGATACGCAGTATTTT
>.|10|TRBJ1-6|.|TRBV5-3
CARKGSPLHF
TGTGCCAGAAAGGGTTCACCCCTCCACTTT
>TRBD1|17|TRBJ1-1|.|TRBV2
CASSDRTGGRLNTEAFF
TGTGCCAGCAGTGACCGGACAGGGGGCCGCTTGAACACTGAAGCTTTCTTT
>.|13|TRBJ2-5|.|TRBV28
CASRRGVIETQYF
TGTGCCAGCAGAAGGGGCGTGATAGAGACCCAGTACTTC
>TRBD1|15|TRBJ2-3|.|TRBV9
CASGSGTGGTDTQYF
TGTGCCAGCGGCTCCGGGACAGGGGGCACAGATACGCAGTATTTT
>TRBD2|15|TRBJ2-7|.|TRBV7-2
CASRPAGTVVREQYF
TGTGCCAGCAGGCCAGCGGGAACTGTTGTACGAGAGCAGTACTTC
>.|11|TRBJ1-2|.|TRBV29-1
CSVEVARGYTF
TGCAGCGTTGAAGTCGCACGGGGCTACACCTTC
>.|14|TRBJ2-5|.|TRBV5-1
CASSLFSVEETQYF
TGCGCCAGCAGCTTATTCAGCGTAGAAGAGACCCAGTACTTC
>.|15|TRBJ2-7|.|TRBV7-2
CASSLMAGSSYEQYF
TGTGCCAGCAGCTTAATGGCGGGGAGCTCCTACGAGCAGTACTTC
>.|13|TRBJ2-5|.|TRBV9
CASSVESRGTQYF
TGTGCCAGCAGCGTAGAGAGTAGGGGTACCCAGTACTTC
>.|15|TRBJ2-7|.|TRBV27
CASSLLRGQGYEQYF
TGTGCCAGCAGTTTATTGAGAGGGCAAGGCTACGAGCAGTACTTC
>TRBD2|15|TRBJ2-7|.|TRBV2
CASRETSGGYYEQYF
TGTGCCAGCAGGGAGACTAGCGGGGGGTACTACGAGCAGTACTTC
>.|15|TRBJ1-2|.|TRBV27
CASSFLASTNYGYTF
TGTGCCAGCAGTTTTCTCGCCAGCACTAACTATGGCTACACCTTC
>TRBD1|11|TRBJ2-1|.|TRBV29-1
CSVGRQGSQFF
TGCAGCGTTGGTCGACAGGGCTCGCAGTTCTTC
>TRBD1|14|TRBJ1-1|.|TRBV27
CASSSSGTAIEAFF
TGTGCCAGCAGTTCCTCCGGGACAGCGATTGAAGCTTTCTTT
>TRBD2|15|TRBJ2-5|.|TRBV13
CASSFGSGGPETQYF
TGTGCCAGCAGCTTTGGTAGCGGGGGCCCAGAGACCCAGTACTTC
>TRBD2|17|TRBJ2-5|.|TRBV10-3
CAISDPSGRSGQETQYF
TGTGCCATCAGTGATCCTAGCGGGAGGTCCGGGCAAGAGACCCAGTACTTC
>.|12|TRBJ2-5|.|TRBV11-2
CASSLDLETQYF
TGTGCCAGCAGCTTAGATTTGGAGACCCAGTACTTC
>.|13|TRBJ1-5|.|TRBV7-2
CASSLGRDQPQHF
TGTGCCAGCAGCTTAGGACGAGATCAGCCCCAGCATTTT
>.|16|TRBJ2-5|.|TRBV6-5
CASSYFGTRSQETQYF
TGTGCCAGCAGTTACTTCGGGACACGAAGCCAAGAGACCCAGTACTTC
>TRBD1|16|TRBJ2-3|once|TRBV7-9
CASSLEGQVFPDTQYF
TGTGCCAGCAGCTTAGAGGGACAGGTGTTTCCAGATACGCAGTATTTT
>.|16|TRBJ2-2|once|TRBV5-1
CATKPGQTSGTGELFF
TGCGCCACTAAACCAGGACAAACCTCGGGCACCGGGGAGCTGTTTTTT
>TRBD1|14|TRBJ1-2|.|TRBV4-3
CASSQDPGGYGYTF
TGCGCCAGCAGCCAAGATCCAGGGGGCTATGGCTACACCTTC
>.|17|TRBJ1-6|.|TRBV27
CASSRYEGSSYNSPLHF
TGTGCCAGCAGTCGATATGAGGGCAGCTCCTATAATTCACCCCTCCACTTT
>TRBD2|13|TRBJ2-7|.|TRBV2
CASSAGPGREQYF
TGTGCCAGCAGTGCCGGCCCCGGGAGGGAGCAGTACTTC
>TRBD2|17|TRBJ2-2|.|TRBV15
CATSRDTSGGVPGELFF
TGTGCCACCAGCAGAGATACTAGCGGGGGGGTTCCGGGGGAGCTGTTTTTT
>TRBD1|13|TRBJ2-2|few|TRBV10-3
CALRTGETGELFF
TGTGCCCTTAGGACAGGGGAGACCGGGGAGCTGTTTTTT